This T cell receptor (beta chain) was documented in a study of regulatory T cells in long-lasting Graves disease. V lost 6 bases to trimming and J lost 3 bases, with 18 bases between them. This CDR3 region has 15 residues. This clonotype was observed a handful of times. The antigen remains unidentified. Study observations and caveats: Patients with persistent disease showed a bias toward TRBV28, TRBJ1-2 and TRBJ2-5. Patients with persistent Graves' had lower TCR diversity than newly diagnosed patients. The sample size was small, and this may have reduced accuracy. The number of shared public clonotypes was higher in persistent patients (approximately 2,600) than new patients (under 1,000).

CDR3-region Arm-PCR and iRepertoire HTBI primers produced the TCR beta libraries. From the multiplex PCR reads, TCRdb called clonotypes with MiXCR, one entry per CDR3 protein. The sample includes 700,000 or so distinct CDR3 sequences, 30% of them seen just once. Time point specified: persistent/refractory GD, antithyroid drugs over 5 years with positive TRAb. Making the TCR library involved RNA that had been extracted from PBMCs. This TCR came from a female donor with Graves disease. This chain links TRBV12-3 or TRBV12-4 with TRBJ2-7, with D maybe TRBD2 (7 bases). The source was peripheral blood mononuclear cells (PBMCs), collected when the disease was refractory, from a patient treated with antithyroid drugs. The CDR3 loop is CASSFHRGAGYEQYF. In DNA form, the CDR3 reads TGTGCCAGCAGCTTCCACCGGGGGGCGGGCTACGAGCAGTACTTC.